This TCR beta chain originates from a study of shared clonotypes between healthy human individuals. Comments on this clone: Its antigen remains unidentified. Other nucleotide sequences from this sample produce the same CDR3.

Method: immunoSEQ multiplex PCR; TCRdb's copy keeps in-frame clones and lacks some. The table lists under 2.5 million clones, roughly 90% of them singletons. J gave up 3 bases and V 6 bases, and 4 bases lay outside the gene matches. Germline CDR1 reads MDHEN; CDR2 reads SYDVKM. The CDR3 extends over 13 amino acids. A CD45RA+ naive subset and a CD45RA-negative memory subset were split from CD4+ cells. Study observations and caveats: Tissue TCR repertoires likely differ from these blood-only repertoires.

Sequencing was done on a sample of naive CD4+ T cells from PBMCs. The subset denotes: CD45RA+ positively selected. The TCR sequence derives from a man in his late teens or twenties in good health. Some clones in this sample may be carry-over from other donors' samples. The chain has TRBV28 and TRBJ2-5; 7 positions agree with TRBD1. CDR3 residues: CASRRQGKETQYF. In nucleotides, the CDR3 is TGTGCCAGCAGGAGACAGGGAAAAGAGACCCAGTACTTC.